This T cell receptor (beta chain) was sequenced for a study of T cell changes during pregnancy in multiple sclerosis. Germline CDR1 MDHEN, CDR2 SYDVKM. CDR3 size: 14 residues. Germline trimming cut 5 bases from V and 4 bases from J; bases unmatched to any gene: 5. TCRdb's table, derived via immunoSEQ multiplex PCR, lists solely in-frame clones and lacks some. The data contain 14,000 or so clones, roughly 93% of them singletons. The V and J genes are TRBV28 and TRBJ2-3, with 8 bases aligning to TRBD2. This clonotype was obtained from a female donor in good health, enrolled as a control in a pregnancy study. Sequenced material: peripheral blood, taken in the second trimester of pregnancy. CDR3 sequence: CASSPGLGADTQYF. The CDR3 nucleotides read TGTGCCAGCAGTCCGGGACTAGGGGCAGATACGCAGTATTTT. Combining the CDR3 with reference TRBV28 and TRBJ2-3 gives the whole variable domain DVKVTQSSRYLVKRTGEKVFLECVQDMDHENMFWYRQDPGLGLRLIYFSYDVKMKEKGDIPEGYSVSREKKERFSLILESASTNQTSMYLCASSPGLGADTQYFGPGTRLTVL.